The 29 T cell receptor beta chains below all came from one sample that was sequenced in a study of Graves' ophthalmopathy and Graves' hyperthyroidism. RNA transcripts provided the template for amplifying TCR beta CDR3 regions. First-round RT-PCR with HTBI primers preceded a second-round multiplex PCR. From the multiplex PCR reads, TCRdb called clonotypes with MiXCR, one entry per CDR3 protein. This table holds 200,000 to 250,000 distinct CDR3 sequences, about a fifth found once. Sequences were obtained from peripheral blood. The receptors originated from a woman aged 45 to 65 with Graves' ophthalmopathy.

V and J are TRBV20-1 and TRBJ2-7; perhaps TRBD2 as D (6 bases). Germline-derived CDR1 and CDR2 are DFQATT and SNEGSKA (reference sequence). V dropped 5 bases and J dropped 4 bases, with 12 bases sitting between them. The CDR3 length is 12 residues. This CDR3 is CSAGGLLYEQYF. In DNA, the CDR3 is TGCAGTGCTGGAGGGCTCCTATACGAGCAGTACTTC.

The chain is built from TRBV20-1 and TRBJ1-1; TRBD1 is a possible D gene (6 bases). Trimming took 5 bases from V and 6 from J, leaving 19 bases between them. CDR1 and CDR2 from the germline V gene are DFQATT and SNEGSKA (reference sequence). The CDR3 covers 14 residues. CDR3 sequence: CSAGGPTGAPEAFF. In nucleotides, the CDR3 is TGCAGTGCTGGGGGGCCGACAGGAGCCCCTGAAGCTTTCTTT.

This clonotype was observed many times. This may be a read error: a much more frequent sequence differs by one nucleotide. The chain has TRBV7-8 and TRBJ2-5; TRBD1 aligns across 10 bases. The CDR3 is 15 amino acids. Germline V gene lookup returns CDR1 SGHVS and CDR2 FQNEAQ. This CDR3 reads CASGLWDRGKETQYF. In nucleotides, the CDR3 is TGTGCCAGCGGCTTATGGGACAGGGGAAAAGAGACCCAGTACTTC.

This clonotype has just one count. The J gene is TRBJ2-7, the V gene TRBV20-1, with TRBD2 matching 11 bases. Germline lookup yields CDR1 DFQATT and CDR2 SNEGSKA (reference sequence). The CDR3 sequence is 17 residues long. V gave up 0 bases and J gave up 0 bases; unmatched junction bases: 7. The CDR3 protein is CSARDPVTSGTSYEQYF. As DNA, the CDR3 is TGCAGTGCTAGAGACCCCGTGACTAGCGGGACCTCCTACGAGCAGTACTTC.

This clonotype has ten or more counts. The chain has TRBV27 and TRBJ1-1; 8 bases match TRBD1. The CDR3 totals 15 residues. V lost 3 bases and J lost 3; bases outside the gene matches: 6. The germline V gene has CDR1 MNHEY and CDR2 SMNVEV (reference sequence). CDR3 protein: CASSFTGGLDTEAFF. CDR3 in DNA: TGTGCCAGCAGTTTCACAGGGGGTTTGGACACTGAAGCTTTCTTT.

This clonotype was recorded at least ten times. CDR3 DNA sequence: TGTGCCAGCAGCTTAGCACCGGGACACCCAACGGGCTACACCTTC. This translates into CASSLAPGHPTGYTF. The chain links TRBV7-2 to TRBJ1-2; tentative D call: TRBD1 (6 bases). This CDR3 contains 15 residues. The germline gives CDR1 SGHTA, CDR2 FQGNSA. V lost 0 bases and J lost 8, with 16 bases in between.

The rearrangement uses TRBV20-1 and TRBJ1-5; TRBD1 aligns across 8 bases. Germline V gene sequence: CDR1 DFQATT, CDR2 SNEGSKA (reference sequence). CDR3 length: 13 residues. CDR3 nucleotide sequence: TGCTCATCCAGACAGGGGACCGGTCAGCCCCAGCATTTT. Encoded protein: CSSRQGTGQPQHF.

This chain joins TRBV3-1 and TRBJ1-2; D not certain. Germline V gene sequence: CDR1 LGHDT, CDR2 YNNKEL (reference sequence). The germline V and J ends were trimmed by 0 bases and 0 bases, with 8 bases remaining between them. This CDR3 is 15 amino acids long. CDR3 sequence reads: CASSQDWAANYGYTF. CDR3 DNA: TGTGCCAGCAGCCAAGATTGGGCTGCTAACTATGGCTACACCTTC.

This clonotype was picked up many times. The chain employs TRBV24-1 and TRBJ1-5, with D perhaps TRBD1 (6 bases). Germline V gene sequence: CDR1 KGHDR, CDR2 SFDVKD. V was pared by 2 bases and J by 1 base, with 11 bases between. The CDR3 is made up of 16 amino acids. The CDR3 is CATSDSGGPSNQPQHF. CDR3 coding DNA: TGTGCCACCAGTGATTCGGGGGGGCCGAGCAATCAGCCCCAGCATTTT.

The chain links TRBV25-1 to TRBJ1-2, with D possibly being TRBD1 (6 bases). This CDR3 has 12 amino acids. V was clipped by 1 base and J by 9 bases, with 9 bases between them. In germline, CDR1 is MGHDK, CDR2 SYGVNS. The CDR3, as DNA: TGTGCCAGCAGTGAATCATGGGACAGCTACACCTTC. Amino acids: CASSESWDSYTF.

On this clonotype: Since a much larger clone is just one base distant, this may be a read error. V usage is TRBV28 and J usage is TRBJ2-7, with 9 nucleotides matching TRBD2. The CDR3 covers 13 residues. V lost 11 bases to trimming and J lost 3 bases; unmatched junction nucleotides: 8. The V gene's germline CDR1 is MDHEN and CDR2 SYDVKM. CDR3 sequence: CAGSSGSGYEQYF. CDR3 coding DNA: TGTGCCGGGAGTAGCGGGAGCGGCTACGAGCAGTACTTC.

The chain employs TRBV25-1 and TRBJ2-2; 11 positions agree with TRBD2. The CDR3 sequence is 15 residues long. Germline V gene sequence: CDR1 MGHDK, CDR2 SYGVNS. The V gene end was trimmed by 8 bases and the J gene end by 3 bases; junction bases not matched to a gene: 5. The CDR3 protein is CASSGLAEYTGELFF. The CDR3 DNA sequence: TGTGCCAGCTCGGGACTAGCGGAGTACACCGGGGAGCTGTTTTTT.

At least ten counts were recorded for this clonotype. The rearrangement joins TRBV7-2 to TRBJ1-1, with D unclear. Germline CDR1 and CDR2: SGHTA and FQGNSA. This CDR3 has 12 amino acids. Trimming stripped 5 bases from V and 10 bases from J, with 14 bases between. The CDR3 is CASSHNAVTAFF. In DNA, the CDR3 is TGTGCCAGCAGCCACAATGCCGTAACAGCTTTCTTT.

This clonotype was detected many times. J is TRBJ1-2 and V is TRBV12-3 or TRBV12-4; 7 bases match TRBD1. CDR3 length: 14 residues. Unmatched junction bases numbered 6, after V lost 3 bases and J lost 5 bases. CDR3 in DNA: TGTGCCAGCAGTTTCGTAGAGGGGGCGTATGGCTACACCTTC. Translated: CASSFVEGAYGYTF.

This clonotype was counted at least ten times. This chain's CDR3 is CASSLRESNYGYTF. The CDR3 region has the DNA TGTGCCAGCAGTTTACGAGAGTCTAACTATGGCTACACCTTC. The chain has TRBV12-3 or TRBV12-4 and TRBJ1-2; the D is unclear. The CDR3 is 14 amino acids. V shed 2 bases and J shed 0 bases, with 7 bases lying between them.

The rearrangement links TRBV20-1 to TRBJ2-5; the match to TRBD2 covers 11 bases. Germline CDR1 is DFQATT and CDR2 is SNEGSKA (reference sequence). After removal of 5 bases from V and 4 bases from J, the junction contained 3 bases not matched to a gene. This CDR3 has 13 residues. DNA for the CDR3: TGCAGTGCTCGGACTAGCGGGCTAGAGACCCAGTACTTC. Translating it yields CSARTSGLETQYF.

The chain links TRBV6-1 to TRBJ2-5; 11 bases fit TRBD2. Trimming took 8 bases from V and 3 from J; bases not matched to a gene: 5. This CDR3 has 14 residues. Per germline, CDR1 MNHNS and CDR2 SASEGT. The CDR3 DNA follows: TGTGCCAGCGCGCTTAGCGGGGGGGAAGAGACCCAGTACTTC. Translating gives CASALSGGEETQYF.

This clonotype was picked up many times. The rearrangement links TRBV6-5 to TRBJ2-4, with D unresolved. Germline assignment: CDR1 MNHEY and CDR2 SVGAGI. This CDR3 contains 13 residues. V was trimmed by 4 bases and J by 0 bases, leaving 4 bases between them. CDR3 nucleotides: TGTGCCAGCAGTTCTCTAGCCAAAAACATTCAGTACTTC. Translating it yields CASSSLAKNIQYF.

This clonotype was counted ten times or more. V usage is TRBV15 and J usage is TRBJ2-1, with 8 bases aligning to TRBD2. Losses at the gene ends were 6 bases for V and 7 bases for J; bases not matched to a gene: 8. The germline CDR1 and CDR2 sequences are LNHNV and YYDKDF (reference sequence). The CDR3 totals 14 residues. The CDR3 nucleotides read TGTGCCACCAGAAAGACAGCGGGAGTGAATGAGCAGTTCTTC. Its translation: CATRKTAGVNEQFF.

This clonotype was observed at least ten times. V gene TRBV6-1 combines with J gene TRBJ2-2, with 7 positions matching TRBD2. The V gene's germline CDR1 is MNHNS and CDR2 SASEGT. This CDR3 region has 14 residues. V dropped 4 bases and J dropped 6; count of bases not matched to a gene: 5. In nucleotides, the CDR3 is TGTGCCAGCAGTGTGGGAGGGGCCCCCGGGGAGCTGTTTTTT. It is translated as CASSVGGAPGELFF.

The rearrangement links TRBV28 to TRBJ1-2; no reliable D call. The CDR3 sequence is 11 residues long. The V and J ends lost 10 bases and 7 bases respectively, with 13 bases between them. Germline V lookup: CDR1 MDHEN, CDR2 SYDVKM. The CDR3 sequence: CAIRGPLGYTF. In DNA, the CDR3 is TGTGCCATAAGAGGTCCGCTTGGCTACACCTTC.

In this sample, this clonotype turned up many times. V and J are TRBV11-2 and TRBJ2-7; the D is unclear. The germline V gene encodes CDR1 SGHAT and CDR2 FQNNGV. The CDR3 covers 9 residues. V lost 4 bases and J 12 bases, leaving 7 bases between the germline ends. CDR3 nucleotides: TGTGCCAGCAGCTCTTCTTCGTACTTC. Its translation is CASSSSSYF.

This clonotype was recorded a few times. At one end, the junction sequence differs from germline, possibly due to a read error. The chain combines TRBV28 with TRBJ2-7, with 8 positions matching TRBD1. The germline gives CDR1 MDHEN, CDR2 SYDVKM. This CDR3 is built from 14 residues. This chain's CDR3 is CASRSTGVVREQHF. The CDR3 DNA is TGTGCCAGCAGGTCGACAGGGGTTGTCCGCGAGCAGCACTTC. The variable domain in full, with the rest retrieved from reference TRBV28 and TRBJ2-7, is DVKVTQSSRYLVKRTGEKVFLECVQDMDHENMFWYRQDPGLGLRLIYFSYDVKMKEKGDIPEGYSVSREKKERFSLILESASTNQTSMYLCASRSTGVVREQHFGPGTRLTVT.

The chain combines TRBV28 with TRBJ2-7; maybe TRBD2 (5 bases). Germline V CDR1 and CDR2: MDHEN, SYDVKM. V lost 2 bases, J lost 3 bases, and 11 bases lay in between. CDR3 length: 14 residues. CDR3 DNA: TGTGCCAGCAGTTTACCCCGGGATTACTACGAGCAGTACTTC. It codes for CASSLPRDYYEQYF.

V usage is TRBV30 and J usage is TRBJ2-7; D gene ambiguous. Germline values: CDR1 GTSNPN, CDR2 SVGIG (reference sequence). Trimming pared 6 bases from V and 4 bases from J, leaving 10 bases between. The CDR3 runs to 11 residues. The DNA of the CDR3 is TGTGCCTGCTCTACCGGGTACGAGCAGTACTTC. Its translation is CACSTGYEQYF.

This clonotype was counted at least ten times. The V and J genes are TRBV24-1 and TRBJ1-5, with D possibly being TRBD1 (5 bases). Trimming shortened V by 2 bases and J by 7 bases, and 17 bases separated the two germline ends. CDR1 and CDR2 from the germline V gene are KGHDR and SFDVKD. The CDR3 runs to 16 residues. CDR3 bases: TGTGCCACCAGTGATTCGGGGGGAACGAGTTGGCAGCCCCAGCATTTT. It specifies CATSDSGGTSWQPQHF.

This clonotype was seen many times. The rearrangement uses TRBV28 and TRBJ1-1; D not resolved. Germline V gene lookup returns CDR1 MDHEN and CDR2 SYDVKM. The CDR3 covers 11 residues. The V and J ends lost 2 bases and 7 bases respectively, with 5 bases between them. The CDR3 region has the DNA TGTGCCAGCAGTTTAGGGTTTGAAGCTTTCTTT. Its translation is CASSLGFEAFF. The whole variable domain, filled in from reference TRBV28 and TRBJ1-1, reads DVKVTQSSRYLVKRTGEKVFLECVQDMDHENMFWYRQDPGLGLRLIYFSYDVKMKEKGDIPEGYSVSREKKERFSLILESASTNQTSMYLCASSLGFEAFFGQGTRLTVV.

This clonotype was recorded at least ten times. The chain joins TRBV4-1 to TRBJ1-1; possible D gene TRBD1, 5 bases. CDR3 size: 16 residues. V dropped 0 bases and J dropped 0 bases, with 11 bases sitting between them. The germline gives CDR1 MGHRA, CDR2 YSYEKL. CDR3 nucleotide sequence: TGCGCCAGCAGCCAAGAGCCGACAGTAGTGAACACTGAAGCTTTCTTT. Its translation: CASSQEPTVVNTEAFF.

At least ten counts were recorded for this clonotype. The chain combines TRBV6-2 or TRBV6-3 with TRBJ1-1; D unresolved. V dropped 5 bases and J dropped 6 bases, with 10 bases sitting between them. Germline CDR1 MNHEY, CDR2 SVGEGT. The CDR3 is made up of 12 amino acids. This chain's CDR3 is CASSRATAEAFF. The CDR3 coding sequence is TGTGCCAGCAGTCGGGCAACAGCTGAAGCTTTCTTT.